This T cell receptor (beta chain) was captured in a study of blood T cell repertoires in COVID-19 (TCRdb year 2020). Study-level background: Samples from collaborators originated in the United States, Italy and Spain and spanned both the acute and convalescent phases of COVID-19. The prospective study material was composed of cDNA or gDNA derived from T cells, B-cell-depleted T cells, or PBMCs. The dataset comprised deeply sampled blood TCRbeta repertoires from subjects exposed to, actively infected with, or recovered from COVID-19. The repertoires were released in a freely available public database intended as a resource for research on the immune response to SARS-CoV-2. Samples came from the ongoing ImmuneRACE study (first 160 participants) plus 1,254 subjects from 6 global collaborators. A de-identified subject ID, COVID-19 status, age in years and sex were almost always included in the sample metadata. Where available, HLA class I and class II types were taken from metadata supplied by the sample provider and were not determined by assay-based typing. Beyond this particular receptor, the publication reports: Clinical and demographic metadata were provided uncurated, with the amount varying by source and participant.

Turning to this clone: Its antigen has not been determined. No much larger clone is present one base from it, and per-base qualities are unavailable.

Participants in the prospective study were aged roughly 18 to 89 years, lived in over 20 United States geographic areas, and enrolled through a virtual design. Cohort assignment in the prospective study relied on participant-reported clinical history from a screening survey and a study questionnaire. Recovered participants in ImmuneRACE Cohort 3 were defined by two consecutive negative NP/OP PCR tests, clearance by a healthcare professional, or resolution of symptoms. Each participant in the prospective study had whole blood, serum and a nasopharyngeal or oropharyngeal swab collected by mobile phlebotomists. Over a 2-month period, participants in the prospective study had the option of providing additional blood draws and questionnaires. Prospective study blood samples were shipped either frozen or at room temperature before DNA extraction. Spanning cysteine to phenylalanine, the CDR3 consists of 15 amino acids. Only the CDR3 region is kept as DNA, spanning 45 bases read in frame from base 1. V sheds 0 bases and J sheds 2 bases, leaving 8 bases between their ends. CDR1 is given as SGDLS and CDR2 as YYNGEE, both from the germline V gene.

TCRbeta CDR3 regions were amplified from genomic DNA by means of the immunoSEQ Assay, a bias-controlled multiplex PCR. The source study handled its data this way. The number of nucleated cells in each sample was estimated from the amplification of reference gene primers within the assay. To quantify the absolute abundance of each unique TCRbeta CDR3 rearrangement, sequence reads were collapsed and filtered. For each sample, productive Simpson clonality was calculated as the square root of Simpson's diversity index over productive rearrangements. Here the immuneACCESS table is served through TCRdb, limited to in-frame sequences with V and J called. Missing clones are a known gap in these copies; in checked studies unresolved V genes cover under half, and the rest lacks a known reason. V, J and clone size were drawn from that table, and D and trimming were deduced from the DNA. The table for this sample lists around 290,000 clones; over 75% of them were counted only once. The top ten clones comprise about 1% of the sample.

Sequencing used PBMCs or T cells enriched from blood (not recorded which). The chain employs TRBV9 and TRBJ2-2; the D region possibly corresponds to TRBD2 (5 bases align). The sequence came from a woman aged 30 to 39 who had recovered from COVID-19. The DNA is TGTGCCAGCAGCGTAGAAGGAGGCAACACCGGGGAGCTGTTTTTT. Translated, it gives CASSVEGGNTGELFF.